These 14 T cell receptor beta chains share one sample of origin, sequenced in a study of control samples from healthy donors and cancer patients. Profiled with immunoSEQ multiplex PCR; TCRdb holds only in-frame clones, not every one. The sample contains about 97,000 clones, about 91% of which appear only once. Input material: blood. The receptor source for this set is a woman aged 18 to 35 in good health.

The rearrangement links TRBV27 to TRBJ2-1; 10 nucleotides line up with TRBD2. The CDR3 extends over 16 amino acids. Germline-derived CDR1 and CDR2 are MNHEY and SMNVEV (reference sequence). Trimming removed 1 base from V and 7 bases from J; junction bases left unmatched: 7. The CDR3 region is CASSLLRAGGRNEQFF. The CDR3, as DNA: TGTGCCAGCAGTTTATTACGAGCGGGGGGGCGAAATGAGCAGTTCTTC.

This chain joins TRBV6-5 and TRBJ1-3, with D possibly being TRBD1 (6 bases). From germline, CDR1 is MNHEY and CDR2 SVGAGI. Trimming took off 10 bases at V and 0 bases at J, with 16 bases between the two ends. The CDR3 spans 15 residues. The CDR3, as DNA: TGTGCCACCTCAGGGACAATGAACTCTGGAAACACCATATATTTT. Its translation: CATSGTMNSGNTIYF.

The gene calls are TRBV12-3 or TRBV12-4 and TRBJ2-3; D unclear. The CDR3 totals 13 residues. V was shortened by 3 bases and J by 3 bases, with 7 bases between the two germline ends. The CDR3 DNA follows: TGTGCCAGCAGTTTTACCGGGACAGATACGCAGTATTTT. Translating it yields CASSFTGTDTQYF.

This clone was observed a single time. V is TRBV15 and J is TRBJ2-1; D unclear. CDR1 is LNHNV, CDR2 YYDKDF, per germline (reference sequence). V was trimmed by 2 bases and J by 4 bases, leaving 9 bases between them. There are 14 residues in the CDR3. The CDR3 is CATSRRTTYNEQFF. In DNA form, the CDR3 reads TGTGCCACCAGCAGACGGACCACGTACAATGAGCAGTTCTTC.

The V and J genes are TRBV3-1 (or the pseudogene TRBV3-2) and TRBJ2-1; 11 bases are a match to TRBD2. The trim removed 1 base at V and 2 bases at J, leaving 1 base unmatched. The CDR3 runs to 16 residues. Per germline, CDR1 LGHDT and CDR2 YNNKEL (reference sequence). CDR3 bases: TGTGCCAGCAGCCAAGGACTAGCGGGGACCTACAATGAGCAGTTCTTC. Translation gives CASSQGLAGTYNEQFF.

The chain links TRBV29-1 to TRBJ1-2; D call uncertain. Germline lookup yields CDR1 SQVTM and CDR2 ANQGSEA. This CDR3 comprises 14 residues. Trimming took 2 bases from V and 1 from J, leaving 11 bases between them. CDR3 DNA sequence: TGCAGCGTTGAAAGCCCCGACTATAACTATGGCTACACCTTC. Its translation: CSVESPDYNYGYTF.

The chain links TRBV18 to TRBJ1-4, with D possibly TRBD1 on 5 matching bases. Germline lookup yields CDR1 KGHSH and CDR2 LQKENI. The CDR3 is made up of 13 amino acids. Between the trimmed V and J ends, which lost 2 bases and 7 bases, there was a span of 8 bases. The CDR3 DNA reads TGTGCCAGCTCACCAGGGGGTGGTGAAAAACTGTTTTTT. Translating gives CASSPGGGEKLFF.

This clone was recorded once. The gene calls are TRBV28 and TRBJ1-2; D remains unclear. Germline V gene data show CDR1 as MDHEN and CDR2 as SYDVKM. The CDR3 runs 17 residues. Trimming cost V 3 bases and J 7 bases, with 24 bases left between them. The DNA of the CDR3 is TGTGCCAGCAGTTTTTTTGCTTTGCGACAATCCCACGGTGGCTACACCTTC. This gives the protein CASSFFALRQSHGGYTF.

The chain uses TRBV7-2 and TRBJ2-3; the D gene is possibly TRBD1 (5 bases). Deletions cut 1 base from V and 2 bases from J, with 10 bases between. From germline, CDR1 is SGHTA and CDR2 FQGNSA. The CDR3 extends over 15 amino acids. The CDR3 here is CASSLDRTFTDTQYF. Here the CDR3 DNA reads TGTGCCAGCAGCTTAGATCGGACATTCACAGATACGCAGTATTTT.

This chain uses TRBV27 with TRBJ1-1; 9 bases are a match to TRBD1. The CDR3 has 12 amino acids. CDR1 and CDR2 from the germline V gene are MNHEY and SMNVEV (reference sequence). The V segment lost 6 bases and the J segment 13 bases; nucleotides outside the gene matches: 9. The CDR3 protein is CASRTGTGKGFF. In DNA form, the CDR3 reads TGTGCCAGCAGGACCGGGACAGGGAAAGGTTTCTTT.

This clone was seen only once. The V gene is TRBV7-2, the J gene TRBJ2-2; tentatively, D is TRBD1 (6 bases). Germline assignment: CDR1 SGHTA and CDR2 FQGNSA. Trimming left V 5 bases short and J 8 bases short, with 9 bases between. The CDR3 loop spans 12 amino acids. CDR3 DNA sequence: TGTGCCAGCAGCCTAGACAGGGGGGAGCTGTTTTTT. Residues: CASSLDRGELFF.

V gene TRBV6-2 or TRBV6-3 combines with J gene TRBJ2-3; no definite D call. The V end lost 1 base, the J end lost 6 bases, and 5 bases lay between the germline ends. Per germline, CDR1 MNHEY and CDR2 SVGEGT. The CDR3 has 12 residues. The CDR3 sequence is CASSYWGDTQYF. The CDR3 nucleotides read TGTGCCAGCAGTTACTGGGGTGATACGCAGTATTTT.

The CDR3 is CASRSRGAPYEQYF. In nucleotides, the CDR3 is TGTGCCAGTAGATCTCGGGGGGCTCCCTACGAGCAGTACTTC. The chain uses TRBV19 and TRBJ2-7; D perhaps matches TRBD2 (7 bases). The CDR3 totals 14 residues. The ends were cut back, 6 bases at V and 2 bases at J, with 14 bases in the middle. Germline V gene sequence: CDR1 LNHDA, CDR2 SQIVND (reference sequence).

The chain couples TRBV20-1 to TRBJ1-2, with D unclear. This CDR3 comprises 11 residues. CDR1 is DFQATT and CDR2 is SNEGSKA in the germline V gene (reference sequence). V was cut by 4 bases and J by 8 bases, with 11 bases left in between. CDR3 residues: CSAMILSGYTF. The CDR3 region has the DNA TGCAGTGCTATGATCCTCTCCGGCTACACCTTC.